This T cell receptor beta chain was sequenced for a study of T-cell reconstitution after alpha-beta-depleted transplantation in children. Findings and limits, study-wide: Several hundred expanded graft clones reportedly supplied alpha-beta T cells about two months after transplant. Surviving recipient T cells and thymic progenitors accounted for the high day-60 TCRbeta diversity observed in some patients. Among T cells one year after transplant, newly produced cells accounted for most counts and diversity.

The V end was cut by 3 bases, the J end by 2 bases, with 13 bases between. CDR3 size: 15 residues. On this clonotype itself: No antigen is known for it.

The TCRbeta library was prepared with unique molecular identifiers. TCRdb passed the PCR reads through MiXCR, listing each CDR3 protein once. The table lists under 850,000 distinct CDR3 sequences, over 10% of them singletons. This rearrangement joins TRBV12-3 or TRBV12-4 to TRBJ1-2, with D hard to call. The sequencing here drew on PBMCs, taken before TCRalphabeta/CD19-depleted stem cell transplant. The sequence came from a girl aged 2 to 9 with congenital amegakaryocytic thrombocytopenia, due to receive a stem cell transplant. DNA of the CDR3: TGTGCCAGCAGTTTGAGGGCAACTAAGAACTATGGCTACACCTTC. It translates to CASSLRATKNYGYTF.